These T cell receptor beta chains were read from a single sample in a study of blood T cell repertoires in COVID-19. Profiling relied on immunoSEQ multiplex PCR, and the TCRdb table lists in-frame clones only, not all of them. The table lists 250,000 or so clones, around nine tenths of them singletons, with over 6% in the top ten. Sequenced: peripheral blood. Receptors were obtained from a woman in her seventies with active or convalescent COVID-19. CDR3s include the opening cysteine and the closing phenylalanine or tryptophan. D genes are given only for firm matches. A row's size may be missing; if present it is once, few, many or a size class.

>.|TRBJ1-1|.|TRBV5-4
TGTGCCAGCAGCTCGGCCAAGTTAGCTGCTCTCAACACTGAAGCTTTCTTT
CASSSAKLAALNTEAFF
>.|TRBJ2-2|.|TRBV11-2
TGTGCCAGCAGCTTAGGGCAGGTTTCGACCGGGGAGCTGTTTTTT
CASSLGQVSTGELFF
>TRBD1|TRBJ1-2|.|TRBV3-1/TRBV3-2
TGTGCCAGCAGCCTTTCGGACAGGGATTCGGGCTACACCTTC
CASSLSDRDSGYTF
>.|TRBJ2-5|.|TRBV5-6
TGTGCCAGCAGCTTGTTGGTTACGGTCCTCCAAGAGACCCAGTACTTC
CASSLLVTVLQETQYF
>.|TRBJ1-1|.|TRBV15
TGTGCCACCAGCAGAGAATTACGGGGCACTGAAGCTTTCTTT
CATSRELRGTEAFF
>.|TRBJ1-1|.|TRBV25-1
TGTGCCAGCAGTCGGGATATCCTGAACACTGAAGCTTTCTTT
CASSRDILNTEAFF
>.|TRBJ1-1|.|TRBV6-2/TRBV6-3
TGTGCCAGCAGTTACCAGGGACTTGGAGGCACTGAAGCTTTCTTT
CASSYQGLGGTEAFF
>.|TRBJ2-3|.|TRBV12-3/TRBV12-4
TGTGCCAGCAGTTGGGGGGTTTTTGATACGCAGTATTTT
CASSWGVFDTQYF
>TRBD2|TRBJ2-1|.|TRBV10-3
TGTGCCACCACGACTAGGAGCGGGGGAAACAATGAGCAGTTCTTC
CATTTRSGGNNEQFF
>.|TRBJ1-1|once|TRBV14
TGTGCCAGCAGCCAGAGCCTACTAACTGAAGCTTTCTTT
CASSQSLLTEAFF
>.|TRBJ1-1|few|TRBV7-9
TGTGCCAGCAGCCCAGGGACACCGAACACTGAAGCTTTCTTT
CASSPGTPNTEAFF
>.|TRBJ1-1|.|TRBV29-1
TGCAGCGTTGCCCTCGTAGGGGAATTGGCTGAAGCTTTCTTT
CSVALVGELAEAFF
>TRBD1|TRBJ2-3|few|TRBV10-3
TGTGCCATCAGACCGGGACAGGGGTTGGTAGATACGCAGTATTTT
CAIRPGQGLVDTQYF
>TRBD1|TRBJ2-2|.|TRBV7-3
TGTGCCAGCAGCTTTACACCACCAGGACAGGGGAACACCGGGGAGCTGTTTTTT
CASSFTPPGQGNTGELFF
>.|TRBJ1-4|.|TRBV5-1
TGCGCCAGCAGCTTGGCTGGGACACTGAATGAAAAACTGTTTTTT
CASSLAGTLNEKLFF
>.|TRBJ1-3|.|TRBV7-9
TGTGCCAGCAGCCCCCCAGGGGCAGGGCACATATATTTT
CASSPPGAGHIYF
>.|TRBJ1-1|.|TRBV18
TGTGCCAGCTCACCTACGACGGGAAGCACTGAAGCTTTCTTT
CASSPTTGSTEAFF
>TRBD1|TRBJ1-2|.|TRBV5-5
TGTGCCAGCAGCATTCAAGGGGGCGTCTTCCTCCCAAACTATGGCTACACCTTC
CASSIQGGVFLPNYGYTF
>.|TRBJ2-1|.|TRBV19
TGTGCCAGTAGTAGGGGGGAGGCATACAATGAGCAGTTCTTC
CASSRGEAYNEQFF
>.|TRBJ1-2|.|TRBV7-9
TGTGCCAGCAGCTTAGTGGGACTTAACTATGGCTACACCTTC
CASSLVGLNYGYTF
>.|TRBJ1-2|.|TRBV6-2/TRBV6-3
TGTGCCAGCAGCTTTAGACCGACTCGAGCTAACTATGGCTACACCTTC
CASSFRPTRANYGYTF
>.|TRBJ2-4|.|TRBV5-1
TGCGCCAGCAGCTTGGCCCCGCAGGCGCCAATTCAGTACTTC
CASSLAPQAPIQYF
>TRBD2|TRBJ2-5|.|TRBV9
TGTGCCAGCAGCGCGCTAGCGGGGAGAGAGACCCAGTACTTC
CASSALAGRETQYF
>.|TRBJ1-2|.|TRBV6-5
TGTGCCAGCAGCCTACAGGGTAACGGCTACACCTTC
CASSLQGNGYTF
>.|TRBJ1-1|.|TRBV9
TGTGCCAGCAGCGTAGGACAGTCGAACACTGAAGCTTTCTTT
CASSVGQSNTEAFF
>.|TRBJ2-4|.|TRBV5-1
TGCGCCAGCAGCCCCAGGGATCTAGCCAAAAACATTCAGTACTTC
CASSPRDLAKNIQYF
>.|TRBJ1-5|.|TRBV7-2
TGTGCCAGCAGCTCGACAGGAGGCAATCAGCCCCAGCATTTT
CASSSTGGNQPQHF
>.|TRBJ2-3|.|TRBV6-1
TGTGCCAGCAGTAGAACTAGCATCGCAGATACGCAGTATTTT
CASSRTSIADTQYF
>.|TRBJ1-6|few|TRBV11-3
TGTGCCAGCAGCTTTGATCAGGGCCCAAATTCACCCCTCCACTTT
CASSFDQGPNSPLHF
>TRBD2|TRBJ2-5|.|TRBV5-8
TGTGCCAGCAGCGCGGGAGGGGGCCAAGAGACCCAGTACTTC
CASSAGGGQETQYF
>.|TRBJ2-7|.|TRBV18
TGTGCCAGCTCCCAACCCGGGGTCGAGCAGTACTTC
CASSQPGVEQYF
>TRBD2|TRBJ2-3|.|TRBV13
TGTGCCAGCAGCTTGGGACCGGGACTAGCGGGCACAGATACGCAGTATTTT
CASSLGPGLAGTDTQYF
>.|TRBJ2-3|.|TRBV6-1
TGTGCCAGCAGCGAAGCGGAGCGCACAGATACGCAGTATTTT
CASSEAERTDTQYF
>.|TRBJ2-7|.|TRBV13
TGTGCCAGCAGCTTAACCCCCCTTATGGACAGCGCCTACGAGCAGTACTTC
CASSLTPLMDSAYEQYF
>.|TRBJ1-5|once|TRBV19
TGTGCCAGTAGTTCGGGTATCAAGAATCAGCCCCAGCATTTT
CASSSGIKNQPQHF
>.|TRBJ1-6|.|TRBV11-2
TGTGCCAGCAGCTTAGGGGGCAGGGGTAGCTCCTATAATTCACCCCTCCACTTT
CASSLGGRGSSYNSPLHF
>.|TRBJ1-4|once|TRBV27
TGTGCCAGCAGTTCCAGGGTGGCTAATGAAAAACTGTTTTTT
CASSSRVANEKLFF
>.|TRBJ2-3|.|TRBV11-3
TGTGCCAGCAGCTTAGACCAAAACACAGATACGCAGTATTTT
CASSLDQNTDTQYF
>TRBD1|TRBJ1-5|.|TRBV6-2/TRBV6-3
TGTGCCAGCAGTTCCCTCAGGGGGAATCAGCCCCAGCATTTT
CASSSLRGNQPQHF
>TRBD1|TRBJ2-2|.|TRBV5-6
TGTGCCAGCAGCCTTACAGGGGTGTACACCGGGGAGCTGTTTTTT
CASSLTGVYTGELFF
>.|TRBJ1-2|.|TRBV6-1
TGTGCCAGCAGTGGGGAGGCGCGACGGATCTATGGCTACACCTTC
CASSGEARRIYGYTF
>TRBD1|TRBJ1-5|.|TRBV3-1/TRBV3-2
TGTGCCAGCAGCCCGACAGGGAATCAGCCCCAGCATTTT
CASSPTGNQPQHF
>TRBD1|TRBJ2-7|.|TRBV19
TGTGCCAGTAGTATCGTAGGACAGGGGGCCTACGAGCAGTACTTC
CASSIVGQGAYEQYF
>TRBD1|TRBJ2-6|.|TRBV5-1
TGCGCCAGCAGCTTGGTAGCTTCTCCACAGGGGAGCTCTGGGGCCAACGTCCTGACTTTC
CASSLVASPQGSSGANVLTF
>.|TRBJ2-2|.|TRBV19
TGTGCCAGTACCAGACAGTCGAACACCGGGGAGCTGTTTTTT
CASTRQSNTGELFF
>.|TRBJ1-5|.|TRBV11-2
TGTGCCAGCAGCTTAGACGGAGGGTTGGGGTCCCAGCATTTT
CASSLDGGLGSQHF
>.|TRBJ1-3|once|TRBV2
TGTGCCAGCGGAGGGCCCTCTGGAAACACCATATATTTT
CASGGPSGNTIYF
>.|TRBJ1-1|.|TRBV6-5
TGTGCCAGCAACCACGGGACACTGAACACTGAAGCTTTCTTT
CASNHGTLNTEAFF
>.|TRBJ1-6|.|TRBV19
TGTGCCACTCGGGGAATTGATTATAATTCACCCCTCCACTTT
CATRGIDYNSPLHF
>.|TRBJ1-1|.|TRBV7-2
TGTGCCAGCATCAAAATGAACACTGAAGCTTTCTTT
CASIKMNTEAFF
>.|TRBJ1-5|.|TRBV6-1
TGTGCCAGCAGTGAAGGAAGGGGACAGCCCCAGCATTTT
CASSEGRGQPQHF
>.|TRBJ1-2|.|TRBV24-1
TGTGCCACCAGTGATTTCCAGATTAACTATGGCTACACCTTC
CATSDFQINYGYTF
>TRBD1|TRBJ1-1|.|TRBV10-3
TGTGCCATCAGTGCCTTACAGGGGGGGTCTGAAGCTTTCTTT
CAISALQGGSEAFF
>TRBD1|TRBJ1-1|.|TRBV4-3
TGCGCCAGCAGCCAAGAGGCTGGACAGGCGAACACTGAAGCTTTCTTT
CASSQEAGQANTEAFF
>TRBD1|TRBJ2-1|.|TRBV29-1
TGCAGCGTTAAGACAGGGGGATTAACCTACAATGAGCAGTTCTTC
CSVKTGGLTYNEQFF